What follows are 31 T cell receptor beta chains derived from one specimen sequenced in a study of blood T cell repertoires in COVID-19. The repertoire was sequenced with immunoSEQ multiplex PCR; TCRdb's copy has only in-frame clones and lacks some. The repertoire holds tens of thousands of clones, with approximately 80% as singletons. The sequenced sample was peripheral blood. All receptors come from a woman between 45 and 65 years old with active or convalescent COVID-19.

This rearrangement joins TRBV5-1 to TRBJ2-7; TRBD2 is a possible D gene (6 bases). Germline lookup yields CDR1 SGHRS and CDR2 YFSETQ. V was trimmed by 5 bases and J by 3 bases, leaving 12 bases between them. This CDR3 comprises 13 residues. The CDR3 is CASSRDFFYEQYF. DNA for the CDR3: TGCGCCAGCAGTCGGGACTTCTTCTACGAGCAGTACTTC.

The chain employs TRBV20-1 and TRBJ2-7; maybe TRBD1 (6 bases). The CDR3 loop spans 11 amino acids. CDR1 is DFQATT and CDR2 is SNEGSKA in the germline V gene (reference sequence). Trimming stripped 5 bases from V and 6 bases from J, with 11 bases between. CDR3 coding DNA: TGCAGTGCTTTCACAGGGTTCGAGCAGTACTTC. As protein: CSAFTGFEQYF.

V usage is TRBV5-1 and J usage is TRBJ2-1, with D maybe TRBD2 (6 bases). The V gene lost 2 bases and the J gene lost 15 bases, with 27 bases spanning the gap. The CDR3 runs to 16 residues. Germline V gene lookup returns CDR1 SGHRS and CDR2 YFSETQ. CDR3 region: CASSFFSGPVHRIPFF. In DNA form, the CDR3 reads TGCGCCAGCAGCTTTTTTAGCGGTCCCGTCCATCGGATCCCGTTCTTC.

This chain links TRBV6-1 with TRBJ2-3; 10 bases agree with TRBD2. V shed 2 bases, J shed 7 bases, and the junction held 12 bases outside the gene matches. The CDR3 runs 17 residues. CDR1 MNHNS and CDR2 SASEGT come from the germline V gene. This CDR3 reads CASSEYGAGGHLYTQYF. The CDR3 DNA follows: TGTGCCAGCAGTGAATATGGAGCGGGAGGGCATCTTTATACGCAGTATTTT.

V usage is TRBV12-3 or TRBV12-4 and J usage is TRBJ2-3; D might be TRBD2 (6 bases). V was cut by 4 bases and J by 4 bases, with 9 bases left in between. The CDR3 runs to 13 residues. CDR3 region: CASSSLAADTQYF. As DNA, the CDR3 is TGTGCCAGCAGTTCACTAGCTGCAGATACGCAGTATTTT.

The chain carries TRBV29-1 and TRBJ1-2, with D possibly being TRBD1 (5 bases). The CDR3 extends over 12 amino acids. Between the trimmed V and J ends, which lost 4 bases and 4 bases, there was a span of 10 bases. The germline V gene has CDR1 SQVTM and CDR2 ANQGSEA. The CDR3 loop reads CSVVGGGYGYTF. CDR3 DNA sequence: TGCAGCGTTGTTGGGGGGGGCTATGGCTACACCTTC.

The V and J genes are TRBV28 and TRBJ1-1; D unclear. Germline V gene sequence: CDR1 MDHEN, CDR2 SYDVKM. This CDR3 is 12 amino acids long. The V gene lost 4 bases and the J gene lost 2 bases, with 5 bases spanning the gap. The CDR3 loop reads CASSSVNTEAFF. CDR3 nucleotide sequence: TGTGCCAGCAGTTCCGTCAACACTGAAGCTTTCTTT.

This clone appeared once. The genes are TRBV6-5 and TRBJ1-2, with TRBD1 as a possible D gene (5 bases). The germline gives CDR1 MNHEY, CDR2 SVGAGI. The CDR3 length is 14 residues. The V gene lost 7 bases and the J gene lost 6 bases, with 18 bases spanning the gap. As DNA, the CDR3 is TGTGCCAGCACCGCCGGGGGTGGTGTAAATGGCTACACCTTC. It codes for CASTAGGGVNGYTF.

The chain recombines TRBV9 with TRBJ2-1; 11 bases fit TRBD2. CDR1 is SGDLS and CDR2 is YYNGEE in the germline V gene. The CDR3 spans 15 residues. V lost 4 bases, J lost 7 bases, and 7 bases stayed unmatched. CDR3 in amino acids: CASSPRLAGPNEQFF. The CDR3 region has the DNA TGTGCCAGCAGCCCCCGACTAGCGGGGCCGAATGAGCAGTTCTTC. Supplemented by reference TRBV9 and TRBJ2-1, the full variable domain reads DSGVTQTPKHLITATGQRVTLRCSPRSGDLSVYWYQQSLDQGLQFLIQYYNGEERAKGNILERFSAQQFPDLHSELNLSSLELGDSALYFCASSPRLAGPNEQFFGPGTRLTVL.

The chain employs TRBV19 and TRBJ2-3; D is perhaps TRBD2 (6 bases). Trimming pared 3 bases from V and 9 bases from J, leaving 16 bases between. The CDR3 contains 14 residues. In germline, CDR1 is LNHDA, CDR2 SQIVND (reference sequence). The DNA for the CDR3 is TGTGCCAGTAGTATGGGACTCGGGACCCAAACGCAGTATTTT. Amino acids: CASSMGLGTQTQYF.

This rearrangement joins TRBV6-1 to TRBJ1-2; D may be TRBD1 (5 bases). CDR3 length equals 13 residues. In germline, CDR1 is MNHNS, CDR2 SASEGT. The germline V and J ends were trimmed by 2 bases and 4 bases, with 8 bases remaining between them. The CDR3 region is CASSETQGYGYTF. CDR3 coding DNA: TGTGCCAGCAGTGAAACCCAGGGCTATGGCTACACCTTC.

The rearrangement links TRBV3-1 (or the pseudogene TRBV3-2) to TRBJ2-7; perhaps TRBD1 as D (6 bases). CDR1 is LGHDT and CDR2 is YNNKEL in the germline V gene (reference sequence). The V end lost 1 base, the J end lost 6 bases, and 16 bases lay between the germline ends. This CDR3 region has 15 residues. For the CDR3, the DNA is TGTGCCAGCAGCCAAGGTACGGGACCCAGGGGCGAGCAGTACTTC. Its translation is CASSQGTGPRGEQYF.

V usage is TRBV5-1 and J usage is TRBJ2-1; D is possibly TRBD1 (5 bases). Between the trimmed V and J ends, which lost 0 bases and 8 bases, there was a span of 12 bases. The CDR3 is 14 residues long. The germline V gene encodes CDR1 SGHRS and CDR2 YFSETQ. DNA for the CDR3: TGCGCCAGCAGCTTGGCCGTGGCAGGGTATGAGCAGTTCTTC. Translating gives CASSLAVAGYEQFF.

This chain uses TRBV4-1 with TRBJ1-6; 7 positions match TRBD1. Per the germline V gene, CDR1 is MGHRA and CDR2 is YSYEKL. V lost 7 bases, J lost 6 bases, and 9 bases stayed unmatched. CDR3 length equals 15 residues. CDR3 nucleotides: TGCGCCAGCACTTATGGGGACAGTCCTAATTCACCCCTCCACTTT. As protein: CASTYGDSPNSPLHF.

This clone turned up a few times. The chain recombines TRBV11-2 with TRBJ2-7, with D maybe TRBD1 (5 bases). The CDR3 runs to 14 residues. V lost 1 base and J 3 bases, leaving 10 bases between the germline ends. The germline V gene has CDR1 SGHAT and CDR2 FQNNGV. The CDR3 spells CASSLGVGHYEQYF. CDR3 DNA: TGTGCCAGCAGCTTAGGCGTGGGGCACTACGAGCAGTACTTC. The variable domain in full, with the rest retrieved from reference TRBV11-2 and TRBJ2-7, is EAGVAQSPRYKIIEKRQSVAFWCNPISGHATLYWYQQILGQGPKLLIQFQNNGVVDDSQLPKDRFSAERLKGVDSTLKIQPAKLEDSAVYLCASSLGVGHYEQYFGPGTRLTVT.

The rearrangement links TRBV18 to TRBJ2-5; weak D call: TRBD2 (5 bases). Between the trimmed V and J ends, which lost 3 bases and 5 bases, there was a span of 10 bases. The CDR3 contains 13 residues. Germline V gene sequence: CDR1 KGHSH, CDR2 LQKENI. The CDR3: CASSPGNGETQYF. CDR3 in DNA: TGTGCCAGCTCACCCGGGAATGGGGAGACCCAGTACTTC.

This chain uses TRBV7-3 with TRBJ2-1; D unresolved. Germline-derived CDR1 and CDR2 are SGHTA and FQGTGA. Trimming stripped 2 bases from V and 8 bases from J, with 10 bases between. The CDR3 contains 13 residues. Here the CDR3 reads CASSLGSLDEQFF. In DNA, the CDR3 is TGTGCCAGCAGCTTAGGCTCCTTGGATGAGCAGTTCTTC.

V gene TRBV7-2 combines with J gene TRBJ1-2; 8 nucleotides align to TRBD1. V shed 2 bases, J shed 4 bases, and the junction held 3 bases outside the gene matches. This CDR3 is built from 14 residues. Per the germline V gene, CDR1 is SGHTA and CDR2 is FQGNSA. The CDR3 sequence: CASSLNRGFYGYTF. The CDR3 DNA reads TGTGCCAGCAGCTTAAACAGGGGGTTCTATGGCTACACCTTC. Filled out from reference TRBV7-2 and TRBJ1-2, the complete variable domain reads GAGVSQSPSNKVTEKGKDVELRCDPISGHTALYWYRQSLGQGLEFLIYFQGNSAPDKSGLPSDRFSAERTGGSVSTLTIQRTQQEDSAVYLCASSLNRGFYGYTFGSGTRLTVV.

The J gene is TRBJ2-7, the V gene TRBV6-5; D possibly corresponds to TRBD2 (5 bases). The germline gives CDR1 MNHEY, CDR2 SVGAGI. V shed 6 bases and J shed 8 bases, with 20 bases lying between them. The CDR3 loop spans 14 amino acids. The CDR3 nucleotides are TGTGCCAGCAGCCGTAGCCCCCCCTCTAGCCAGCAGTACTTC. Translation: CASSRSPPSSQQYF.

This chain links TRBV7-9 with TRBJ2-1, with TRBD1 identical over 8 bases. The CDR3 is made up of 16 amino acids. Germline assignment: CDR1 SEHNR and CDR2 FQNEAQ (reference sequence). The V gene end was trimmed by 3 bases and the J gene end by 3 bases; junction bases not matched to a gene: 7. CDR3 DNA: TGTGCCAGCAGCTTCAAAACAGGGGGACTCTACAATGAGCAGTTCTTC. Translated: CASSFKTGGLYNEQFF. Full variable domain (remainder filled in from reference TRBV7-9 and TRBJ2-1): DTGVSQNPRHKITKRGQNVTFRCDPISEHNRLYWYRQTLGQGPEFLTYFQNEAQLEKSRLLSDRFSAERPKGSFSTLEIQRTEQGDSAMYLCASSFKTGGLYNEQFFGPGTRLTVL.

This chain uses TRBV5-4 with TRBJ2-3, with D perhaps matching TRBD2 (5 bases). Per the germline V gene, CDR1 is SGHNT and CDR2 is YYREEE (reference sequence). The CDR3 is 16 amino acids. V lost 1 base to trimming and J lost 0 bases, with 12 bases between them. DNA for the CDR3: TGTGCCAGCAGCTTGAAGGCGGGCCCTAGCACAGATACGCAGTATTTT. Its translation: CASSLKAGPSTDTQYF.

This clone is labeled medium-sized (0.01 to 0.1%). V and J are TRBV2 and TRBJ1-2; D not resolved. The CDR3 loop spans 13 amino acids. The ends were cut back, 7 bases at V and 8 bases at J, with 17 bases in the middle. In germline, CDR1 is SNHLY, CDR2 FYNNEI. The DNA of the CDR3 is TGTGCCAGCATGGGGAGTCTTTGGCACGGCTACACCTTC. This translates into CASMGSLWHGYTF.

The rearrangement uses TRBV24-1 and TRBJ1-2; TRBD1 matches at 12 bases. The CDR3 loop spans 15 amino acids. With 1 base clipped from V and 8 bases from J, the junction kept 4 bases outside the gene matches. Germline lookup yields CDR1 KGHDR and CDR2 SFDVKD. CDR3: CATSDFGTGGSGYTF. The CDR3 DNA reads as TGTGCCACCAGTGATTTCGGGACAGGGGGCTCCGGCTACACCTTC.

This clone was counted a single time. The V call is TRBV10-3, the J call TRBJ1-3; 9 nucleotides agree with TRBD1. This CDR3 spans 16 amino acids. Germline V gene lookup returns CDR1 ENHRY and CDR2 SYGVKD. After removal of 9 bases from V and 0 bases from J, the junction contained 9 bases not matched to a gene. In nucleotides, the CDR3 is TGTGCCATACAGGGAGGGACAGGGTACTCTGGAAACACCATATATTTT. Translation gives CAIQGGTGYSGNTIYF.

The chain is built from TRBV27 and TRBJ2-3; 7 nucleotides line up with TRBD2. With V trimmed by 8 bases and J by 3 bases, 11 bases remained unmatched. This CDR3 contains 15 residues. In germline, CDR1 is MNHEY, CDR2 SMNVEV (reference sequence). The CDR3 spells CASAPRAGATDTQYF. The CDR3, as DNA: TGTGCCAGCGCACCTAGGGCGGGAGCTACAGATACGCAGTATTTT.

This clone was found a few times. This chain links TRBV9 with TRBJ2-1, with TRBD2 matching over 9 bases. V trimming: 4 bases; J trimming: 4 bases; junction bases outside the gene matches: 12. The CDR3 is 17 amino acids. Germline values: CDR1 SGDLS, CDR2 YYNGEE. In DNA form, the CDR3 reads TGTGCCAGCAGCCCAACCGCTAGCGGGACCTTGTACAATGAGCAGTTCTTC. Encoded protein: CASSPTASGTLYNEQFF.

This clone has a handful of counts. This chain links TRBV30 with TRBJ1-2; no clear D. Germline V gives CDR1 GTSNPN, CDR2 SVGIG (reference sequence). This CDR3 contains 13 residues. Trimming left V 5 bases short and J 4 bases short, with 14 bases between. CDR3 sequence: CAWLNRGPYGYTF. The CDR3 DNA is TGTGCCTGGCTTAACCGGGGTCCCTATGGCTACACCTTC. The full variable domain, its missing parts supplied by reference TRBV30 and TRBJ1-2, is SQTIHQWPATLVQPVGSPLSLECTVEGTSNPNLYWYRQAAGRGLQLLFYSVGIGQISSEVPQNLSASRPQDRQFILSSKKLLLSDSGFYLCAWLNRGPYGYTFGSGTRLTVV.

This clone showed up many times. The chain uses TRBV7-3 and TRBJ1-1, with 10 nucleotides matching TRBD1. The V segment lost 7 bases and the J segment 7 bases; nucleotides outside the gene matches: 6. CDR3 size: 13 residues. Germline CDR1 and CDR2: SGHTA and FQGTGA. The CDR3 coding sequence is TGTGCCAGCACCAAGACAGGGGGCTTTGAAGCTTTCTTT. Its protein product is CASTKTGGFEAFF. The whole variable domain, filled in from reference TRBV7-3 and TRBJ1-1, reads GAGVSQTPSNKVTEKGKYVELRCDPISGHTALYWYRQSLGQGPEFLIYFQGTGAADDSGLPNDRFFAVRPEGSVSTLKIQRTERGDSAVYLCASTKTGGFEAFFGQGTRLTVV.

CDR3 coding DNA: TGTGCCAGCACTAGGACTGGAAACACCATATATTTT. The encoded protein is CASTRTGNTIYF. V gene TRBV2 combines with J gene TRBJ1-3; no definite D call. Germline V gene sequence: CDR1 SNHLY, CDR2 FYNNEI. Trimming took off 7 bases at V and 2 bases at J, with 6 bases between the two ends. The CDR3 consists of 12 residues.

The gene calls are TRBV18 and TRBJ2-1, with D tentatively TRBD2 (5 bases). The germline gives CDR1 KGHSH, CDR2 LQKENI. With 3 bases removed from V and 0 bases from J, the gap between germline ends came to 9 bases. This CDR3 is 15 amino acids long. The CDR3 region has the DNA TGTGCCAGCTCACCCGGAGAGGGCTCCTACAATGAGCAGTTCTTC. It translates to CASSPGEGSYNEQFF. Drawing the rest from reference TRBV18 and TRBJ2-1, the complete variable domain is NAGVMQNPRHLVRRRGQEARLRCSPMKGHSHVYWYRQLPEEGLKFMVYLQKENIIDESGMPKERFSAEFPKEGPSILRIQQVVRGDSAAYFCASSPGEGSYNEQFFGPGTRLTVL.

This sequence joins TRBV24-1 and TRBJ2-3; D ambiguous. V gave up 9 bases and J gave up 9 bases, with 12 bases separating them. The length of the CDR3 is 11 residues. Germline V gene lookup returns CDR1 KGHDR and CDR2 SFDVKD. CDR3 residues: CATAVKQTQYF. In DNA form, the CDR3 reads TGTGCCACCGCAGTTAAACAGACGCAGTATTTT.